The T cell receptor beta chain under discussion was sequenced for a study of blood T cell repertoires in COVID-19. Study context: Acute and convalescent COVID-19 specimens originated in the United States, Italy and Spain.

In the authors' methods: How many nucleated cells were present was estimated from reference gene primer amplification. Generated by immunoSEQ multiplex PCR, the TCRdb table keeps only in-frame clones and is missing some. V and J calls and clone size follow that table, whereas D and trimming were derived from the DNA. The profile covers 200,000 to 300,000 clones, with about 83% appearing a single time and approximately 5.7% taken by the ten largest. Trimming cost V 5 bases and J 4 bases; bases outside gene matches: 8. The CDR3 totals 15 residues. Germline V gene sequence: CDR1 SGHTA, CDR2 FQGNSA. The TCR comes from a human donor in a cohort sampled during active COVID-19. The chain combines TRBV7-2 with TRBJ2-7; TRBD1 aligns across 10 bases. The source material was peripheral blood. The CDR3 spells CASSHVSGQGYEQYF. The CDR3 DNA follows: TGTGCCAGCAGCCATGTCTCGGGACAGGGGTACGAGCAGTACTTC.